This TCR beta chain came from a study of preoperative IRX-2 immunotherapy in early breast cancer (dated by TCRdb to about 2019). The library was generated by the immunoSEQ multiplex PCR assay. In its TCRdb copy, this immuneACCESS table keeps in-frame sequences only and misses some clones. Where compared with another copy, unresolved V genes explain less than half of these, and the others have no known cause. In all, the sample holds tens of thousands of clones, and almost 90% of those were seen once. The top ten hold around a tenth of the sample. This sample's treatment or condition label indicates: preoperative locoregional IRX-2 cytokine immunotherapy. The samples were obtained from a phase Ib study that tested preoperative, locoregional IRX-2 cytokine immunotherapy designed to prime immune responses. The donors were early-stage breast cancer patients who were given IRX-2 prior to surgery. The CDR3, cysteine through phenylalanine, is 10 amino acids long. Just the 30-base CDR3 DNA is kept, in frame starting at base 1. CDR1 ENHRY and CDR2 SYGVKD are derived from the germline V gene. Cut back by 7 bases and 3 bases, the V and J ends lie 3 bases apart.

This clone was observed a single time. The clone's antigen remains unknown. Base qualities are missing; no much larger clone stands one base away. This TCR derives from a human donor with breast cancer. This sequence uses TRBV10-3 and TRBJ2-5; no D gene call is confident. Collection took place from a patient treated with IRX-2 immunotherapy. The CDR3 loop reads CAIIKETQYF. The nucleotides read TGTGCCATCATCAAAGAGACCCAGTACTTC.